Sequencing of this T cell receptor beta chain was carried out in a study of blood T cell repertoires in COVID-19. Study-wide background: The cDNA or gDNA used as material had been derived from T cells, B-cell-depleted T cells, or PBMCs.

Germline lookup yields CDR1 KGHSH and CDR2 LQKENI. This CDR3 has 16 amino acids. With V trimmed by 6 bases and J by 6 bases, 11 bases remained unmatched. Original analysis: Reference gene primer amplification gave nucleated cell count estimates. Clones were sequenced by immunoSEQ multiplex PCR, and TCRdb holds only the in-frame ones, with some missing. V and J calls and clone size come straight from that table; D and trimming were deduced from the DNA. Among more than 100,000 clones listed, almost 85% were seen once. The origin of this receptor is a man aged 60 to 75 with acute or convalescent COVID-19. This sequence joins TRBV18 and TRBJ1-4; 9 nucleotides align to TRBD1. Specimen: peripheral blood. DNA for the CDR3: TGTGCCAGCTCCCTACTTGCAAGGACAGGGGATGAAAAACTGTTTTTT. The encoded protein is CASSLLARTGDEKLFF. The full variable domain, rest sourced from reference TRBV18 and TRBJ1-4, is NAGVMQNPRHLVRRRGQEARLRCSPMKGHSHVYWYRQLPEEGLKFMVYLQKENIIDESGMPKERFSAEFPKEGPSILRIQQVVRGDSAAYFCASSLLARTGDEKLFFGSGTQLSVL.